Shown below are 22 T cell receptor beta chains from a single sample sequenced in a study of blood T cell repertoires in COVID-19. Measured with immunoSEQ multiplex PCR; TCRdb has only the in-frame clones, and not every one. The table shows about 14,000 clones, with about three quarters occurring only once. The specimen sequenced was peripheral blood. Receptor source: a man aged 65 to 79 with acute or convalescent COVID-19.

Judged by abundance, this clone is medium-sized (0.01 to 0.1%). This sequence joins TRBV5-1 and TRBJ2-5; D is unclear. Germline assignment: CDR1 SGHRS and CDR2 YFSETQ. The length of the CDR3 is 17 residues. The V end lost 4 bases, the J end lost 1 base, and 20 bases lay between the germline ends. In nucleotides, the CDR3 is TGCGCCAGCAGCCCCCGACGCCTAGGCGAGGTCCAAGAGACCCAGTACTTC. It encodes CASSPRRLGEVQETQYF.

This chain uses TRBV28 with TRBJ2-1, with TRBD2 matching over 13 bases. The J segment lost 11 bases and the V segment lost 6 bases, leaving 7 bases of the junction unmatched. From germline, CDR1 is MDHEN and CDR2 SYDVKM. This CDR3 is 14 amino acids long. The CDR3 spells CASSLTSGRAKQFF. The CDR3 region has the DNA TGTGCCAGCAGCCTAACTAGCGGGAGGGCCAAGCAGTTCTTC.

In this sample, this clone turned up a few times. V is TRBV7-9 and J is TRBJ2-7, with D tentatively TRBD1 (5 bases). Trimming stripped 5 bases from V and 3 bases from J, with 8 bases between. Germline CDR1 reads SEHNR; CDR2 reads FQNEAQ (reference sequence). The CDR3 covers 12 residues. CDR3: CASSMDNYEQYF. CDR3 coding DNA: TGTGCCAGCAGCATGGACAACTACGAGCAGTACTTC.

This clone was recorded a few times. The chain links TRBV6-5 to TRBJ1-2; TRBD1 might be the D (6 bases). V was cut by 6 bases and J by 8 bases, with 22 bases left in between. The CDR3 extends over 15 amino acids. Germline lookup yields CDR1 MNHEY and CDR2 SVGAGI. In DNA form, the CDR3 reads TGTGCCAGCAGCTGGCTGACAGGTTTAGATGAAGGCTACACCTTC. Its translation: CASSWLTGLDEGYTF.

The chain links TRBV4-3 to TRBJ2-1; D may be TRBD2 (5 bases). Trimming removed 0 bases from V and 5 bases from J, with 20 bases in between. There are 18 residues in the CDR3. Germline values: CDR1 LGHNA, CDR2 YSLEER. This CDR3 reads CASSQESPRGRLNNEQFF. CDR3 coding DNA: TGCGCCAGCAGCCAAGAATCCCCCCGAGGGAGACTAAACAATGAGCAGTTCTTC.

This chain connects TRBV6-5 to TRBJ1-5; 7 bases are a match to TRBD1. The V segment lost 7 bases and the J segment 3 bases; nucleotides outside the gene matches: 3. The CDR3 consists of 13 residues. Germline CDR1 MNHEY, CDR2 SVGAGI. The CDR3 DNA reads as TGTGCCAGCAAGGGACAGTTCAATCAGCCCCAGCATTTT. The encoded protein is CASKGQFNQPQHF.

V usage is TRBV6-5 and J usage is TRBJ1-1; tentatively, D is TRBD1 (5 bases). The ends were cut back, 4 bases at V and 5 bases at J, with 14 bases in the middle. This CDR3 is 14 amino acids long. CDR1 is MNHEY and CDR2 is SVGAGI in the germline V gene. CDR3 DNA: TGTGCCAGCAGTTTTTCCGGGGGGAGGACTGAAGCTTTCTTT. It translates to CASSFSGGRTEAFF.

This clone has only one observation. The rearrangement links TRBV6-5 to TRBJ2-6; a possible D gene is TRBD2 (6 bases). V was shortened by 6 bases and J by 10 bases, with 16 bases between the two germline ends. Germline-derived CDR1 and CDR2 are MNHEY and SVGAGI. The CDR3 runs 14 residues. The CDR3 nucleotides read TGTGCCAGCAGCCCCTTCGGGGGTACAAACGTCCTGACTTTC. This codes for CASSPFGGTNVLTF.

The chain has TRBV12-3 or TRBV12-4 and TRBJ2-4; TRBD1 matches 10 bases. V dropped 6 bases and J dropped 12; count of bases not matched to a gene: 8. The CDR3 sequence is 13 residues long. CDR3 in DNA: TGTGCCAGCAGCCGACCGGGACAGGGGTATCAGTACTTC. This translates into CASSRPGQGYQYF.

The chain couples TRBV2 to TRBJ2-6; 11 nucleotides match TRBD2. The CDR3 runs to 19 residues. J gave up 0 bases and V 0 bases, and 4 bases lay outside the gene matches. Germline loops: CDR1 SNHLY, CDR2 FYNNEI. The CDR3 here is CASSEAPGLAGSGANVLTF. CDR3 DNA sequence: TGTGCCAGCAGTGAAGCGCCAGGACTAGCGGGCTCTGGGGCCAACGTCCTGACTTTC. The variable domain in full, with the rest retrieved from reference TRBV2 and TRBJ2-6, is EPEVTQTPSHQVTQMGQEVILRCVPISNHLYFYWYRQILGQKVEFLVSFYNNEISEKSEIFDDQFSVERPDGSNFTLKIRSTKLEDSAMYFCASSEAPGLAGSGANVLTFGAGSRLTVL.

The chain combines TRBV6-5 with TRBJ2-7; a possible D gene is TRBD2 (6 bases). The length of the CDR3 is 15 residues. Germline V gives CDR1 MNHEY, CDR2 SVGAGI. Deletions cut 7 bases from V and 1 base from J, with 17 bases between. The CDR3 DNA is TGTGCCAGCATCTCGGGGGAATGGAATTCCTACGAGCAGTACTTC. Encoded protein: CASISGEWNSYEQYF.

The rearrangement links TRBV7-9 to TRBJ2-7, with a tentative D call TRBD1 (6 bases). CDR1 and CDR2 (germline): SEHNR, FQNEAQ (reference sequence). The CDR3 spans 14 residues. The ends were cut back, 4 bases at V and 6 bases at J, with 16 bases in the middle. The CDR3 nucleotides are TGTGCCAGCAGCTCCTTGGGGGCTCAGTCCGAGCAGTACTTC. Its translation is CASSSLGAQSEQYF.

The V call is TRBV7-2, the J call TRBJ2-7; TRBD2 is a possible D gene (6 bases). Germline V lookup: CDR1 SGHTA, CDR2 FQGNSA. The CDR3 contains 14 residues. With 0 bases removed from V and 3 bases from J, the gap between germline ends came to 9 bases. The DNA of the CDR3 is TGTGCCAGCAGCTTAGCGGGAGGCTACTACGAGCAGTACTTC. It yields the protein CASSLAGGYYEQYF.

By sample fraction, this clone is medium-sized. The chain carries TRBV19 and TRBJ2-2; TRBD2 matches 12 bases. Germline loops: CDR1 LNHDA, CDR2 SQIVND (reference sequence). Losses at the gene ends were 5 bases for V and 4 bases for J; bases not matched to a gene: 2. CDR3 length equals 15 residues. As DNA, the CDR3 is TGTGCCAGTAGTTGGACTAGCGGGGCCACCGGGGAGCTGTTTTTT. Translating it yields CASSWTSGATGELFF.

This chain uses TRBV20-1 with TRBJ2-5; TRBD2 is a possible D gene (6 bases). V was shortened by 3 bases and J by 4 bases, with 9 bases between the two germline ends. The CDR3 totals 12 residues. Germline-derived CDR1 and CDR2 are DFQATT and SNEGSKA (reference sequence). The chain's CDR3 is CSASLGGETQYF. The CDR3 bases are TGCAGTGCTAGTCTGGGGGGAGAGACCCAGTACTTC.

The table lists this clone with a count of one. V is TRBV5-5 and J is TRBJ2-3; 9 bases agree with TRBD2. The germline gives CDR1 SGHKS, CDR2 YYEKEE (reference sequence). The CDR3 is made up of 16 amino acids. Trimming removed 0 bases from V and 6 bases from J; junction bases left unmatched: 8. The CDR3 protein is CASSLAYSGSTDTQYF. The CDR3 region has the DNA TGTGCCAGCAGCTTGGCCTATAGCGGGAGTACGGATACGCAGTATTTT.

The rearrangement joins TRBV6-6 to TRBJ1-2; D perhaps matches TRBD1 (6 bases). Germline V gene data show CDR1 as MNHNY and CDR2 as SVGAGI (reference sequence). V gave up 7 bases and J gave up 2 bases, with 11 bases separating them. The CDR3 spans 13 residues. CDR3 region: CASTKGGNYGYTF. The CDR3 DNA sequence: TGTGCCAGCACCAAGGGGGGGAACTATGGCTACACCTTC.

The chain carries TRBV7-2 and TRBJ2-3; 14 bases are a match to TRBD2. V shed 1 base and J 5 bases; nucleotides not matched to a gene: 5. The CDR3 has 17 residues. Per the germline V gene, CDR1 is SGHTA and CDR2 is FQGNSA. The CDR3: CASSLGGTSGGRDTQYF. The DNA of the CDR3 is TGTGCCAGCAGCTTAGGGGGGACTAGCGGGGGAAGAGATACGCAGTATTTT.

The CDR3: CATSRDEVQYF. The CDR3 DNA reads as TGTGCCACCAGCAGAGACGAGGTGCAGTACTTC. The chain uses TRBV15 and TRBJ2-7; no clear D gene. The CDR3 is 11 amino acids. Germline V lookup: CDR1 LNHNV, CDR2 YYDKDF (reference sequence). Trimming shortened V by 0 bases and J by 9 bases, and 6 bases separated the two germline ends.

The chain recombines TRBV20-1 with TRBJ2-7; D might be TRBD2 (6 bases). Germline V gene data show CDR1 as DFQATT and CDR2 as SNEGSKA (reference sequence). Trimming shortened V by 3 bases and J by 0 bases, and 12 bases separated the two germline ends. The CDR3 has 14 amino acids. In DNA form, the CDR3 reads TGCAGTGCTAGTTCCGGGGGTTCCTCCTACGAGCAGTACTTC. Translation gives CSASSGGSSYEQYF.

This rearrangement joins TRBV14 to TRBJ2-7; 8 bases map to TRBD1. The CDR3 totals 14 residues. Germline lookup yields CDR1 SGHDN and CDR2 FVKESK. V was pared by 4 bases and J by 6 bases, with 8 bases of the junction left unmatched. The DNA for the CDR3 is TGTGCCAGCAGCCCCAGGACAGGGTATTCCGAGCAGTACTTC. Translating gives CASSPRTGYSEQYF.

The chain is built from TRBV4-1 and TRBJ2-3; the D gene is possibly TRBD2 (6 bases). The CDR3 spans 14 residues. Germline assignment: CDR1 MGHRA and CDR2 YSYEKL. Trimming pared 5 bases from V and 2 bases from J, leaving 11 bases between. As DNA, the CDR3 is TGCGCCAGCAGCGCTTGGACTATCACAGATACGCAGTATTTT. This codes for CASSAWTITDTQYF.